Below, one T cell receptor beta chain is given with its context. This CDR3 region has 15 residues. The germline gives CDR1 MNHEY, CDR2 SMNVEV (reference sequence). Trimming took off 3 bases at V and 8 bases at J, with 16 bases between the two ends. These data come from a study of T cell responses to AZD1222 COVID-19 vaccine. Repertoires were generated with immunoSEQ multiplex PCR, while TCRdb's copy carries only in-frame clones and drops some. The sample holds roughly 100,000 clones, roughly 90% seen once. V is TRBV27 and J is TRBJ1-4, with D possibly TRBD1 on 5 matching bases. The origin of this receptor is an adult in good health. The material sequenced was peripheral blood, taken on day 0 of AZD1222 vaccination. The CDR3 coding sequence is TGTGCCAGCAGTTTTTTCCCGGCAGGGAGGGAAAAACTGTTTTTT. It translates to CASSFFPAGREKLFF.